This record looks at one TCR beta chain sequence and its context. The antigen remains unidentified. This entry belongs to a study of cytomegalovirus exposure and HLA in healthy donors. Points from the study as a whole: CMV antigen specificity was confirmed in vitro for a few CMV-associated chains. At a 0.05 false discovery rate, a later analysis found around 17,000 TCR beta sequences to be associated with HLA alleles. Diagnosis of cytomegalovirus status made by the classifier reportedly showed high specificity and sensitivity. In an earlier analysis, in around 590 donors, most V segments appeared productive either ~87% or ~30% of the time.

The V end was cut by 1 base, the J end by 1 base, with 16 bases between. There are 17 residues in the CDR3. CDR1 SGHTA and CDR2 FQGTGA come from the germline V gene. The PCR used 60 Vbeta and 13 Jbeta primers. Libraries were prepared by immunoSEQ multiplex PCR; TCRdb keeps only in-frame clonotypes and omits some of them. The table shows more than 150,000 clones, with 87% occurring only once. The chain has TRBV7-3 and TRBJ1-1, with D unclear. The sample was PBMCs. The TCR comes from a girl under two years old in good health and CMV-seronegative. DNA for the CDR3: TGTGCCAGCAGCTTAATGGCGTTGGGTACAGCGAACACTGAAGCTTTCTTT. Translated: CASSLMALGTANTEAFF.